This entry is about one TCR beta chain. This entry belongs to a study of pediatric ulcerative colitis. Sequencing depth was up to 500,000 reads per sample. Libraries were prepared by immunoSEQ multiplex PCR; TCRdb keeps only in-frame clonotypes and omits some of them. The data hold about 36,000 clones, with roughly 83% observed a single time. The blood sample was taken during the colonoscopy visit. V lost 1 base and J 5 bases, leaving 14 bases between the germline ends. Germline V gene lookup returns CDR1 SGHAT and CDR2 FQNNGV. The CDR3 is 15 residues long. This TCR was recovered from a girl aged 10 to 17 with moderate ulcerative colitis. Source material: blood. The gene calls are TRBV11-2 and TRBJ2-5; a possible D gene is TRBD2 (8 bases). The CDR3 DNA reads TGTGCCAGCAGCTTAGCGGGAGGGGGCTGGGAGACCCAGTACTTC. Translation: CASSLAGGGWETQYF.